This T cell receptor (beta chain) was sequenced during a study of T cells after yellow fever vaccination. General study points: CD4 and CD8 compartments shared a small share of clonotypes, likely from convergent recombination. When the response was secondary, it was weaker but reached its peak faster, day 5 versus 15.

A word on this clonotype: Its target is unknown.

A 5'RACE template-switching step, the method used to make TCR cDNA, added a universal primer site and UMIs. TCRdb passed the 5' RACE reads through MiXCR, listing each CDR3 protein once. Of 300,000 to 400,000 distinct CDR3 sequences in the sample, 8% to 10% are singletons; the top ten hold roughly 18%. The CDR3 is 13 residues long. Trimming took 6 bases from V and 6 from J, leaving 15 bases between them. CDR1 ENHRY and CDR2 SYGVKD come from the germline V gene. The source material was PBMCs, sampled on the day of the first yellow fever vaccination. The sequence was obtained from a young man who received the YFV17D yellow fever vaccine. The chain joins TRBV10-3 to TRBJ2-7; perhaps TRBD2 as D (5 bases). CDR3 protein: CAISPGVNCEQYF. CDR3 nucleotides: TGTGCCATCAGCCCCGGGGTCAACTGCGAGCAGTACTTC.